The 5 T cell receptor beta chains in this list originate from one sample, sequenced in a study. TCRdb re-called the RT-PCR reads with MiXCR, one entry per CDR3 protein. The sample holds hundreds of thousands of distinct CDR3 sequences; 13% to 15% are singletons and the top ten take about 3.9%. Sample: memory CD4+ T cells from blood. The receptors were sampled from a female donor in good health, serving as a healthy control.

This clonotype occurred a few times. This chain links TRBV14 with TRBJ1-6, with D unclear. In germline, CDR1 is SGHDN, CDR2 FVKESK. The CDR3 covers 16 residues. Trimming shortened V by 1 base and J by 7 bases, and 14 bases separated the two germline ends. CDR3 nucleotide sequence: TGTGCCAGCAGCCAAGTTCTCGGAGGGATGAATTCACCCCTCCACTTT. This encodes CASSQVLGGMNSPLHF. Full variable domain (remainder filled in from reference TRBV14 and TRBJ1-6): EAGVTQFPSHSVIEKGQTVTLRCDPISGHDNLYWYRRVMGKEIKFLLHFVKESKQDESGMPNNRFLAERTGGTYSTLKVQPAELEDSGVYFCASSQVLGGMNSPLHFGNGTRLTVT.

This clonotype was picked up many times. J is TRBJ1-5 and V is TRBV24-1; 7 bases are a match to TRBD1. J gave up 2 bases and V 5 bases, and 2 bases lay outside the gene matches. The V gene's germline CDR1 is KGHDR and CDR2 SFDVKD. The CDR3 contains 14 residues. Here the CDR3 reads CATSGDRGNQPQHF. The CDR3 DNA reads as TGTGCCACCAGTGGAGACAGGGGCAATCAGCCCCAGCATTTT.

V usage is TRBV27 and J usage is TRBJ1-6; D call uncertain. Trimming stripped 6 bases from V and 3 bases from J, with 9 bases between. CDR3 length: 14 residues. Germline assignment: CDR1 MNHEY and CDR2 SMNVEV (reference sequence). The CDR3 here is CASRRILYNSPLHF. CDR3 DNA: TGTGCCAGCAGGCGGATACTCTATAATTCACCCCTCCACTTT.

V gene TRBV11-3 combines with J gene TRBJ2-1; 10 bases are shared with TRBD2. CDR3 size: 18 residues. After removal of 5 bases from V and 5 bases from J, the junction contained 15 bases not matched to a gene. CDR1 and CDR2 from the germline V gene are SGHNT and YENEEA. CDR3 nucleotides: TGTGCCAGCAGCGACCGATCCCTTCTAGCGGGAGCCCACAATGAGCAGTTCTTC. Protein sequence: CASSDRSLLAGAHNEQFF. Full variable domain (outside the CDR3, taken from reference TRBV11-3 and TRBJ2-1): EAGVVQSPRYKIIEKKQPVAFWCNPISGHNTLYWYLQNLGQGPELLIRYENEEAVDDSQLPKDRFSAERLKGVDSTLKIQPAELGDSAVYLCASSDRSLLAGAHNEQFFGPGTRLTVL.

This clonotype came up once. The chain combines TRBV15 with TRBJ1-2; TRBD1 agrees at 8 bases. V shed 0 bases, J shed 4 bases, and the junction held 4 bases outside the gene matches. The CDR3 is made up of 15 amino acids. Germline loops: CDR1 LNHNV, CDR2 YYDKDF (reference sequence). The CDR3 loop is CATSRETGAPYGYTF. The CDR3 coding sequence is TGTGCCACCAGCAGAGAGACAGGGGCCCCCTATGGCTACACCTTC.